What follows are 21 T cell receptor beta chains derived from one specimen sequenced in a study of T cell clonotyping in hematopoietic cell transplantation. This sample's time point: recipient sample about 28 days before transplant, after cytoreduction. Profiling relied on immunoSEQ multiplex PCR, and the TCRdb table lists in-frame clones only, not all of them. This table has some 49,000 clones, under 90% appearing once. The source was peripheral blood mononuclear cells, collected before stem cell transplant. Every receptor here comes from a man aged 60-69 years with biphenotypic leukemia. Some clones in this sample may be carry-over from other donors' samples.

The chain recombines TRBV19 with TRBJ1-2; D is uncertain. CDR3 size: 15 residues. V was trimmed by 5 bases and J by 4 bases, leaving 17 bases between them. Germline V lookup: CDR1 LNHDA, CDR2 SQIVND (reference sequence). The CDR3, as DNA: TGTGCCAGTAGTTTTCCGGAGGCGTCGATCTATGGCTACACCTTC. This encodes CASSFPEASIYGYTF.

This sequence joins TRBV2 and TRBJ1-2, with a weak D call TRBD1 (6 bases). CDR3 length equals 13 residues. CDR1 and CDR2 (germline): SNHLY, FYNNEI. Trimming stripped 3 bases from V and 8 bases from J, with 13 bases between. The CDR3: CASSDFFRGGYTF. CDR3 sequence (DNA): TGTGCCAGCAGTGACTTCTTTAGGGGGGGCTACACCTTC.

Here the CDR3 reads CASSLVLGGEQYF. DNA of the CDR3: TGCGCCAGCAGCTTGGTTTTGGGTGGAGAGCAGTACTTC. The chain carries TRBV5-1 and TRBJ2-7; D call uncertain. Looked up from germline, CDR1 is SGHRS and CDR2 is YFSETQ. This CDR3 is 13 amino acids long. Trimming took off 0 bases at V and 7 bases at J, with 11 bases between the two ends.

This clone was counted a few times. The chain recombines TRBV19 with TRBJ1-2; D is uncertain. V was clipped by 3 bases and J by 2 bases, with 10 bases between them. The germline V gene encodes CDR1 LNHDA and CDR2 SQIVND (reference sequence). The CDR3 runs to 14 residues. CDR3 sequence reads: CASSINSENYGYTF. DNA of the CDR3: TGTGCCAGTAGTATTAACAGTGAGAACTATGGCTACACCTTC.

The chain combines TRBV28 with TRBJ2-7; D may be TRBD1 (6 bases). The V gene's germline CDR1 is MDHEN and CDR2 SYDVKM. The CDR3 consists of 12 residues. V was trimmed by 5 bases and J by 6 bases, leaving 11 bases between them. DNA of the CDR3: TGTGCCAGCAGTCCCGGACAGTTCGAGCAGTACTTC. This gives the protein CASSPGQFEQYF. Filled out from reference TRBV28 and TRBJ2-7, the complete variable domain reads DVKVTQSSRYLVKRTGEKVFLECVQDMDHENMFWYRQDPGLGLRLIYFSYDVKMKEKGDIPEGYSVSREKKERFSLILESASTNQTSMYLCASSPGQFEQYFGPGTRLTVT.

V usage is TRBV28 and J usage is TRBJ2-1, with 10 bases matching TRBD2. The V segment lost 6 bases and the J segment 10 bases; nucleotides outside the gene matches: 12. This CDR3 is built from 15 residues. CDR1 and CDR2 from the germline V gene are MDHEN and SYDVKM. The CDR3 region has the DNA TGTGCCAGCAGACCGAGCGGGAGGGAGATCAGGGAGCAGTTCTTC. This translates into CASRPSGREIREQFF. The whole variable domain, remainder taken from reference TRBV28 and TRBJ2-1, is DVKVTQSSRYLVKRTGEKVFLECVQDMDHENMFWYRQDPGLGLRLIYFSYDVKMKEKGDIPEGYSVSREKKERFSLILESASTNQTSMYLCASRPSGREIREQFFGPGTRLTVL.

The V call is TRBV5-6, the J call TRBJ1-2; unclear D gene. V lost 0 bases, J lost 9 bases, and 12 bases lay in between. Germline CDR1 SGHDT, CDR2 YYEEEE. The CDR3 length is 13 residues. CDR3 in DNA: TGTGCCAGCAGCTTGGCCGAGTTATTGAGCTACACCTTC. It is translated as CASSLAELLSYTF. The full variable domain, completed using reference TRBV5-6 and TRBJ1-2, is DAGVTQSPTHLIKTRGQQVTLRCSPKSGHDTVSWYQQALGQGPQFIFQYYEEEERQRGNFPDRFSGHQFPNYSSELNVNALLLGDSALYLCASSLAELLSYTFGSGTRLTVV.

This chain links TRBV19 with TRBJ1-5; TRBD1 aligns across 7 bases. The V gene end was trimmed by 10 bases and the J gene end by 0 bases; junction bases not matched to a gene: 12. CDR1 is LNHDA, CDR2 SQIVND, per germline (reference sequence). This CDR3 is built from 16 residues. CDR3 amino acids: CATSRDREYSNQPQHF. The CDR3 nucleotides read TGTGCCACCTCCCGGGACAGAGAATATAGCAATCAGCCCCAGCATTTT.

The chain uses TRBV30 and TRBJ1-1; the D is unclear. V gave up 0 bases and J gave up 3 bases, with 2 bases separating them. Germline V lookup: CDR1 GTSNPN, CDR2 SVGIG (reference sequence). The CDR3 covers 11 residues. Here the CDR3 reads CAWSVDTEAFF. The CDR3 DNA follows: TGTGCCTGGAGTGTAGACACTGAAGCTTTCTTT.

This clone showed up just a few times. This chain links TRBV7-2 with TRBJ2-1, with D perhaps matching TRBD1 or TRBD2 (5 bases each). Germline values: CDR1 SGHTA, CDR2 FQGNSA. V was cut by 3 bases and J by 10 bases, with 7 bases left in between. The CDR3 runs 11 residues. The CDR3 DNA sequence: TGTGCCAGCAGCTTCTGGGGGGAGCAGTTCTTC. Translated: CASSFWGEQFF.

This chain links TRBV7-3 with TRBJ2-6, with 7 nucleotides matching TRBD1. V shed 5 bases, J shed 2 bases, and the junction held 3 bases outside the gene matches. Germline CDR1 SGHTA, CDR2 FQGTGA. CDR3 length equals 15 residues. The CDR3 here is CASSLDRAGANVLTF. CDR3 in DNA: TGTGCCAGCAGCCTCGACAGGGCTGGGGCCAACGTCCTGACTTTC.

The CDR3 DNA sequence: TGTGCCAGCAGCTTAGCCAACAGGGTGCAGGCTGAAGCTTTCTTT. Translation gives CASSLANRVQAEAFF. The V and J genes are TRBV7-8 and TRBJ1-1; D is possibly TRBD1 (6 bases). The CDR3 spans 15 residues. With 0 bases removed from V and 6 bases from J, the gap between germline ends came to 14 bases. Germline-derived CDR1 and CDR2 are SGHVS and FQNEAQ.

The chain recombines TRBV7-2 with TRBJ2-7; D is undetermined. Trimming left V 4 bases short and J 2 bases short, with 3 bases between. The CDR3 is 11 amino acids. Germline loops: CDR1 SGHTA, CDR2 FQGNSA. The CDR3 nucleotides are TGTGCCAGCAGCTCCGCCTACGAGCAGTACTTC. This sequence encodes CASSSAYEQYF. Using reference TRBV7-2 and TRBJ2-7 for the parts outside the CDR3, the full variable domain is GAGVSQSPSNKVTEKGKDVELRCDPISGHTALYWYRQSLGQGLEFLIYFQGNSAPDKSGLPSDRFSAERTGGSVSTLTIQRTQQEDSAVYLCASSSAYEQYFGPGTRLTVT.

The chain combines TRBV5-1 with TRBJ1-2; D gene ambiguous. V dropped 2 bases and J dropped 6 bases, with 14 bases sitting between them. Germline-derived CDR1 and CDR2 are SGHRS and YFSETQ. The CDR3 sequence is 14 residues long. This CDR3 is CASSLGRGNDGYTF. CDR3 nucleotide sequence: TGCGCCAGCAGCTTAGGCAGAGGGAACGATGGCTACACCTTC. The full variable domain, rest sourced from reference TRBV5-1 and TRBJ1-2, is KAGVTQTPRYLIKTRGQQVTLSCSPISGHRSVSWYQQTPGQGLQFLFEYFSETQRNKGNFPGRFSGRQFSNSRSEMNVSTLELGDSALYLCASSLGRGNDGYTFGSGTRLTVV.

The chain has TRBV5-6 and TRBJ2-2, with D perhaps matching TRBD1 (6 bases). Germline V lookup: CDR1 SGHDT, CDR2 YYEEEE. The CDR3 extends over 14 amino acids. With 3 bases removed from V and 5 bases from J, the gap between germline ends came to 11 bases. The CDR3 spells CASSYIQGTGELFF. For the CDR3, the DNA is TGTGCCAGCAGCTACATACAGGGAACCGGGGAGCTGTTTTTT.

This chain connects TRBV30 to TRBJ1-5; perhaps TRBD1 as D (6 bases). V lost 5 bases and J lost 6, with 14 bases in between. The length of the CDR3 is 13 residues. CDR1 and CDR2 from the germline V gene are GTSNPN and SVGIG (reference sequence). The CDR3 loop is CAWGRQAAQPQHF. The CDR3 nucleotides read TGTGCCTGGGGGCGACAGGCGGCTCAGCCCCAGCATTTT.

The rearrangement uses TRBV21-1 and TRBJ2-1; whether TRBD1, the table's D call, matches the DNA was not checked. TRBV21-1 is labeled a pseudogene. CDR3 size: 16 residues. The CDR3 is CASSRKGAFTYNEQFF. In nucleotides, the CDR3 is TGTGCCAGCAGCCGAAAGGGGGCCTTTACCTACAATGAGCAGTTCTTC.

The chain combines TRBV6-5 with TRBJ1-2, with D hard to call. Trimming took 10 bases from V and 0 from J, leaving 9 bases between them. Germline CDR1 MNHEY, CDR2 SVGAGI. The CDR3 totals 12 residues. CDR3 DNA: TGTGCCACAAAGACGGCTAACTATGGCTACACCTTC. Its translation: CATKTANYGYTF.

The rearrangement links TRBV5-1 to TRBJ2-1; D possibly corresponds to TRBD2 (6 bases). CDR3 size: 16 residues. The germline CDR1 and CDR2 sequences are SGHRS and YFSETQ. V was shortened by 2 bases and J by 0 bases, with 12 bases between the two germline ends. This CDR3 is CASSLGGRGSYNEQFF. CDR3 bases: TGCGCCAGCAGCTTAGGAGGGAGAGGCTCCTACAATGAGCAGTTCTTC. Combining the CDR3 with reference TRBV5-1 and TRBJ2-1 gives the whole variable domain KAGVTQTPRYLIKTRGQQVTLSCSPISGHRSVSWYQQTPGQGLQFLFEYFSETQRNKGNFPGRFSGRQFSNSRSEMNVSTLELGDSALYLCASSLGGRGSYNEQFFGPGTRLTVL.

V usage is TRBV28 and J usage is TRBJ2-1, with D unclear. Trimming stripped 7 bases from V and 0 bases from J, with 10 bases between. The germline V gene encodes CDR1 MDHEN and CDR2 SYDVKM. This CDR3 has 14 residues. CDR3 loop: CASTLGSSYNEQFF. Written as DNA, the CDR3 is TGTGCCAGCACCCTCGGTAGCTCCTACAATGAGCAGTTCTTC.

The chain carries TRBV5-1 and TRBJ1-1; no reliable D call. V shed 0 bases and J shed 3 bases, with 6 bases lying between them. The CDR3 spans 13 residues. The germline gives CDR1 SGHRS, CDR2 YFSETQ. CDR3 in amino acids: CASSLASDTEAFF. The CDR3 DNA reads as TGCGCCAGCAGCTTGGCCTCGGACACTGAAGCTTTCTTT.